This T cell receptor beta chain was profiled in a study of somatic mutations in cytotoxic T cells in rheumatoid arthritis. About the study: T-cell populations stained with V beta antibodies were in some cases flow-sorted at nearly 100% purity, including V beta1+ cells that were sequenced for TCRB.

To note about this clone: Its specificity is unknown.

Here immunoSEQ multiplex PCR was the method, and the copy in TCRdb shows in-frame clones only, minus some. The sample lists 9,500 or so clones, 85% occurring once. The CDR3 has 17 residues. The germline V gene has CDR1 LNHDA and CDR2 SQIVND (reference sequence). The junction had 11 bases not matched to a gene; V was cut back by 5 bases and J by 2 bases. General study findings and limits: Rising age went with increasing CD8+ clonality in rheumatoid arthritis patients; healthy controls showed no such increase. The clonality of CD8+ T cells was not significantly different between rheumatoid arthritis patients and age-matched healthy controls.

The specimen sequenced was CD8+ T cells sorted from blood. This receptor was taken from an adult with rheumatoid arthritis. This chain links TRBV19 with TRBJ2-3, with 9 nucleotides matching TRBD2. CDR3 DNA: TGTGCCAGTAGTTCCCGTTTAGCGGGAGAGGACACAGATACGCAGTATTTT. Amino acids: CASSSRLAGEDTDTQYF. Supplemented by reference TRBV19 and TRBJ2-3, the full variable domain reads DGGITQSPKYLFRKEGQNVTLSCEQNLNHDAMYWYRQDPGQGLRLIYYSQIVNDFQKGDIAEGYSVSREKKESFPLTVTSAQKNPTAFYLCASSSRLAGEDTDTQYFGPGTRLTVL.